One sample yielded the 8 T cell receptor beta chains listed below, sequenced in a study of shared clonotypes between healthy human individuals. Produced via immunoSEQ multiplex PCR; TCRdb's table is partial and in-frame only. This sample has about 2,200,000 clones, with 85% to 95% found just once. Selected positively for CCR7 and CD45RO-negative, naive CD8 cells excluded terminally differentiated effector memory CD45RA+ cells. Sequences were obtained from naive CD8+ T cells from PBMCs. These receptor sequences come from a man younger than 35 in good health. Some clones in this sample may be carry-over from other donors' samples.

The rearrangement uses TRBV19 and TRBJ2-7; tentatively, D is TRBD1 or TRBD2 (5 bases each). The CDR3 is made up of 14 amino acids. V lost 7 bases and J lost 2, with 15 bases in between. The germline V gene encodes CDR1 LNHDA and CDR2 SQIVND (reference sequence). The CDR3 region has the DNA TGTGCCAGTACCACAAGGGACGGACCCTACGAGCAGTACTTC. Amino acid sequence: CASTTRDGPYEQYF.

This rearrangement joins TRBV6-1 to TRBJ2-1; no definite D call. V dropped 1 base and J dropped 2 bases, with 9 bases sitting between them. Germline-derived CDR1 and CDR2 are MNHNS and SASEGT. The length of the CDR3 is 15 residues. CDR3 sequence: CASSEVGRTYNEQFF. The CDR3, as DNA: TGTGCCAGCAGTGAAGTAGGCAGGACCTACAATGAGCAGTTCTTC.

The chain combines TRBV27 with TRBJ2-3, with 9 positions matching TRBD2. V gave up 5 bases and J gave up 6 bases; unmatched junction bases: 12. This CDR3 is built from 16 residues. Per germline, CDR1 MNHEY and CDR2 SMNVEV (reference sequence). This chain's CDR3 is CASSEIAGAPLDTQYF. The CDR3 nucleotides are TGTGCCAGCAGTGAGATAGCGGGGGCCCCTCTTGATACGCAGTATTTT.

The rearrangement joins TRBV27 to TRBJ2-3; D unresolved. CDR1 is MNHEY and CDR2 is SMNVEV in the germline V gene (reference sequence). The CDR3 is 14 amino acids. V lost 5 bases and J 6 bases, leaving 15 bases between the germline ends. CDR3 DNA: TGTGCCAGCAGTCCGCGCGTACTTGTGGATACGCAGTATTTT. Its translation: CASSPRVLVDTQYF.

Comment on this clone: Other DNA sequences within the sample encode an identical CDR3. The V call is TRBV19, the J call TRBJ2-7; perhaps TRBD1 as D (5 bases). Looked up from germline, CDR1 is LNHDA and CDR2 is SQIVND (reference sequence). This CDR3 contains 13 residues. Deletions cut 1 base from V and 6 bases from J, with 10 bases between. In nucleotides, the CDR3 is TGTGCCAGTAGTATAGGTCAGGGTAGCGAGCAGTACTTC. This encodes CASSIGQGSEQYF.

The chain is built from TRBV4-3 and TRBJ2-7, with a tentative D call TRBD2 (6 bases). The CDR3 loop spans 16 amino acids. Germline loops: CDR1 LGHNA, CDR2 YSLEER. With 5 bases removed from V and 0 bases from J, the gap between germline ends came to 17 bases. The CDR3 spells CASSFRLAHSSYEQYF. The CDR3 DNA sequence: TGCGCCAGCAGCTTCCGGCTAGCGCACAGCTCCTACGAGCAGTACTTC.

The rearrangement uses TRBV13 and TRBJ2-1; D perhaps matches TRBD1 (5 bases). Trimming stripped 2 bases from V and 5 bases from J, with 7 bases between. This CDR3 has 13 amino acids. CDR1 is PRHDT and CDR2 is FYEKMQ in the germline V gene (reference sequence). CDR3 sequence (DNA): TGTGCCAGCAGCTTACAGGGCCACAATGAGCAGTTCTTC. Protein: CASSLQGHNEQFF.

V is TRBV7-2 and J is TRBJ2-7; 8 bases line up with TRBD2. Germline CDR1 SGHTA, CDR2 FQGNSA. V lost 5 bases, J lost 5 bases, and 11 bases stayed unmatched. The CDR3 has 15 residues. The CDR3 is CASSPGVLAGHEQYF. In DNA, the CDR3 is TGTGCCAGCAGCCCGGGGGTCCTAGCGGGCCACGAGCAGTACTTC.